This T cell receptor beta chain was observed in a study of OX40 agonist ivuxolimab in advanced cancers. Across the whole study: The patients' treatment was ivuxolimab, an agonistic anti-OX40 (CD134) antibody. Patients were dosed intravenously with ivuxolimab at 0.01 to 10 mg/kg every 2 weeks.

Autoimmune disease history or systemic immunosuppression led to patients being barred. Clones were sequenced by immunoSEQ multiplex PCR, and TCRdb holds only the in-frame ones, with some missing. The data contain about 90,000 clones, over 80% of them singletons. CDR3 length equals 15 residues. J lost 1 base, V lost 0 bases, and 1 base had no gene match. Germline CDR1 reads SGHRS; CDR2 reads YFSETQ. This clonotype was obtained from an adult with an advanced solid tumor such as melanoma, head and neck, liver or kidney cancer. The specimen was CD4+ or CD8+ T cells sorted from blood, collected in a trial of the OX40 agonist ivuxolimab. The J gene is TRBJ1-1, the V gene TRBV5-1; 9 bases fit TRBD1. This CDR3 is CASSLAGQGNTEAFF. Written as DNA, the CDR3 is TGCGCCAGCAGCTTGGCGGGACAGGGGAACACTGAAGCTTTCTTT. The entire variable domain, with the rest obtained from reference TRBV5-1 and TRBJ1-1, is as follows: KAGVTQTPRYLIKTRGQQVTLSCSPISGHRSVSWYQQTPGQGLQFLFEYFSETQRNKGNFPGRFSGRQFSNSRSEMNVSTLELGDSALYLCASSLAGQGNTEAFFGQGTRLTVV.